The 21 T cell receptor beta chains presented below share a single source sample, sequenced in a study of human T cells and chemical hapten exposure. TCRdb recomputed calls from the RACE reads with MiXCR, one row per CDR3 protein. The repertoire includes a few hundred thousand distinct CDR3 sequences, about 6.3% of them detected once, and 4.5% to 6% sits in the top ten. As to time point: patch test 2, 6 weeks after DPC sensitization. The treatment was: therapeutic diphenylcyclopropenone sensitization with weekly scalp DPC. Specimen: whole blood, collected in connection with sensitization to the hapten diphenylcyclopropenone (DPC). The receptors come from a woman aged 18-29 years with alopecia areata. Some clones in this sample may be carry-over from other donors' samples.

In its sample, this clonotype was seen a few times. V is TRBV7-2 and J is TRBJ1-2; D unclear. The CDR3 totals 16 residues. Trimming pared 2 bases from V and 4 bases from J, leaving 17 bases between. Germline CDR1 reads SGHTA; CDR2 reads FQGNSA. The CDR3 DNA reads TGTGCCAGCAGCTTATTATACTCCAGGCCCATCTATGGCTACACCTTC. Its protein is CASSLLYSRPIYGYTF.

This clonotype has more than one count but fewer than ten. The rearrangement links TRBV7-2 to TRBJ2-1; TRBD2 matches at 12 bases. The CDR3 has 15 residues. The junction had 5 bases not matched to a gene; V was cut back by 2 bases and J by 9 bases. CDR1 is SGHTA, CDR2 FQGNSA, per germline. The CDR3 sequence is CASSLLAGGHGEQFF. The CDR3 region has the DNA TGTGCCAGCAGCTTACTAGCGGGGGGGCATGGTGAGCAGTTCTTC.

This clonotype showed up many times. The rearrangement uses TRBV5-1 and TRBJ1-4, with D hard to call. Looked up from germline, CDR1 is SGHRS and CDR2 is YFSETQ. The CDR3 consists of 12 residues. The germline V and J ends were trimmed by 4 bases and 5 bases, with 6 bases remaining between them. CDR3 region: CASSPNNEKLFF. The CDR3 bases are TGCGCCAGCAGCCCCAACAATGAAAAACTGTTTTTT. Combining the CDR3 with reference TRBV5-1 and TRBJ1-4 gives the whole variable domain KAGVTQTPRYLIKTRGQQVTLSCSPISGHRSVSWYQQTPGQGLQFLFEYFSETQRNKGNFPGRFSGRQFSNSRSEMNVSTLELGDSALYLCASSPNNEKLFFGSGTQLSVL.

CDR3 nucleotide sequence: TGCGCCAGCAGTCGGGGGCGCCAGCAAGAGACCCAGTACTTC. Its protein is CASSRGRQQETQYF. The chain has TRBV5-1 and TRBJ2-5; D could derive from TRBD1 or TRBD2 (6 bases each). There are 14 residues in the CDR3. The germline gives CDR1 SGHRS, CDR2 YFSETQ. Trimming removed 5 bases from V and 2 bases from J, with 13 bases in between.

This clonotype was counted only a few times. The chain's CDR3 is CASSYEVSPWWPQHF. The CDR3 nucleotides are TGTGCCAGCAGTTACGAAGTCAGTCCTTGGTGGCCCCAGCATTTT. The rearrangement uses TRBV6-6 and TRBJ1-5, with D hard to call. Looked up from germline, CDR1 is MNHNY and CDR2 is SVGAGI (reference sequence). V shed 2 bases and J shed 9 bases, with 17 bases lying between them. The CDR3 is 15 residues long.

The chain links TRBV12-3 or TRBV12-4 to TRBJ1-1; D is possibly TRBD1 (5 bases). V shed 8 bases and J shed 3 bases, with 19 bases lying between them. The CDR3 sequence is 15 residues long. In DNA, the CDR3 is TGTGCCAGCTCCCTGCGCCCTGAAGGGGACACTGAAGCTTTCTTT. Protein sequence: CASSLRPEGDTEAFF.

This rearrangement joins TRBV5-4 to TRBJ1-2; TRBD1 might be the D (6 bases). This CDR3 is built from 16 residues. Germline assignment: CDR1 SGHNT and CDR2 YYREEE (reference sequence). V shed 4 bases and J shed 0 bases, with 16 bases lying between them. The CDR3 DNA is TGTGCCAGCAGCCCACGGCGGGGGCGAACTAACTATGGCTACACCTTC. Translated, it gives CASSPRRGRTNYGYTF.

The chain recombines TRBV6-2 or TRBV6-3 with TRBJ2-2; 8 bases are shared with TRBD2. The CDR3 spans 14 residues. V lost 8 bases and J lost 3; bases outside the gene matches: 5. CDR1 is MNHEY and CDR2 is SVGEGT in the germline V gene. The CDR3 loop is CASPSGSYTGELFF. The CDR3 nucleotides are TGTGCCAGCCCCAGCGGGAGCTACACCGGGGAGCTGTTTTTT.

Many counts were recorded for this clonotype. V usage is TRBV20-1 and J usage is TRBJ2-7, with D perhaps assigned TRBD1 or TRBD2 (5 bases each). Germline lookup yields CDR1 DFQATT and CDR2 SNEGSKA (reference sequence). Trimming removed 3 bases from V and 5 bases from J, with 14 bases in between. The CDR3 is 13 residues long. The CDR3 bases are TGCAGTGCTAGGATTTCGGGGCGCCACGAGCAGTACTTC. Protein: CSARISGRHEQYF.

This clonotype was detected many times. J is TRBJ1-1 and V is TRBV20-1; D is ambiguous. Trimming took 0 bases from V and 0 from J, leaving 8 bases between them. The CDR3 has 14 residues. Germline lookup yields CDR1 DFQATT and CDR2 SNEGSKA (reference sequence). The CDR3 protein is CSAREVQLNTEAFF. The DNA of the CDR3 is TGCAGTGCTAGAGAGGTTCAGTTGAACACTGAAGCTTTCTTT.

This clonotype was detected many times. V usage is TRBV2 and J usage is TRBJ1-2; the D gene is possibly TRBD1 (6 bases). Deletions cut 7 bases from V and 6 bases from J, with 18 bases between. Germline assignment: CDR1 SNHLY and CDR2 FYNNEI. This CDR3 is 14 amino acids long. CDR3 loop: CASTLGEAGDGYTF. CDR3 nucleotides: TGTGCCAGCACCCTTGGAGAGGCAGGGGATGGCTACACCTTC.

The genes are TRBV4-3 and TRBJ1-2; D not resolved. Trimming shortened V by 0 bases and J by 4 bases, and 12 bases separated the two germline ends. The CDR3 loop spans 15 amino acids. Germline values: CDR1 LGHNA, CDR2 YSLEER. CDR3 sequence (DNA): TGCGCCAGCAGCCAAGACGCCCGGAGGAGCTATGGCTACACCTTC. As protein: CASSQDARRSYGYTF.

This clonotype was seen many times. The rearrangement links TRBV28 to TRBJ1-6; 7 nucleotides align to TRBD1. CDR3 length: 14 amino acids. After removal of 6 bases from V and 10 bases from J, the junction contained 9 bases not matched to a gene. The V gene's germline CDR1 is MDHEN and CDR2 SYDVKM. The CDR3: CASSVPGQRSPLHF. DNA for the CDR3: TGTGCCAGCAGCGTACCGGGACAGAGATCACCCCTCCACTTT.

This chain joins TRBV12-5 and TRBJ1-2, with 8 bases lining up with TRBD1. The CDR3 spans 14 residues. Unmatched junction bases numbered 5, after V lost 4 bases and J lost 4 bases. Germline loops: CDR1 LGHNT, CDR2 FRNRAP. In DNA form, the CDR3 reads TGTGCTAGTGGTTCCGGGACAGGCATCTATGGCTACACCTTC. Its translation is CASGSGTGIYGYTF.

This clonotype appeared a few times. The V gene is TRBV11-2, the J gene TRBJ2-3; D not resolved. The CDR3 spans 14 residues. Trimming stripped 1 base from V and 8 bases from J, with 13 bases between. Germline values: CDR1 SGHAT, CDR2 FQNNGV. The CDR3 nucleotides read TGTGCCAGCAGCTTAGGGCAGCCCTTAGGTACGCAGTATTTT. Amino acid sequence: CASSLGQPLGTQYF.

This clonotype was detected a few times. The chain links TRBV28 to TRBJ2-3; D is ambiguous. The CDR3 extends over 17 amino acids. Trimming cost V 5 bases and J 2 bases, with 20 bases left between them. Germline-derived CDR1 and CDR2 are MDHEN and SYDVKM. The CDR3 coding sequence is TGTGCCAGCAGTCCCGGATATGGTGGGCAGGACACAGATACGCAGTATTTT. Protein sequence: CASSPGYGGQDTDTQYF.

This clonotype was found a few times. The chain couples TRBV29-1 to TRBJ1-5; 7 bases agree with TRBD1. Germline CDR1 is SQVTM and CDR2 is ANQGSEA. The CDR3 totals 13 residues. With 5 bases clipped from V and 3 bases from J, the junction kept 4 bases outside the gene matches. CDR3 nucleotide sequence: TGCAGCGTTTCGGGACAGAACAATCAGCCCCAGCATTTT. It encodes CSVSGQNNQPQHF.

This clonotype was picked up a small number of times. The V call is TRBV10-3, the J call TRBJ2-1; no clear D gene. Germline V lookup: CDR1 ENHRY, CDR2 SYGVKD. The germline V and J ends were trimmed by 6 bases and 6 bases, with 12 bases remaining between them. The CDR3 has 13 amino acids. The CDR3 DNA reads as TGTGCCATCAGGGAAGGAGTGGGCAATGAGCAGTTCTTC. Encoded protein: CAIREGVGNEQFF.

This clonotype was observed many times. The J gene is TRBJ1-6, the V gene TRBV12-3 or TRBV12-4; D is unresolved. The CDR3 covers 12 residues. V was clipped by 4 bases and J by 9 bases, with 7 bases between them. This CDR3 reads CASSSDPSPLHF. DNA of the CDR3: TGTGCCAGCAGTTCTGATCCTTCACCCCTCCACTTT.

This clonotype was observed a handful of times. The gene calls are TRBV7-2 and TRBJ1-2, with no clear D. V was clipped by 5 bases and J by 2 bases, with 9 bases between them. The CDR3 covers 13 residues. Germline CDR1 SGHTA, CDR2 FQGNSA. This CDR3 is CASSPMTNYGYTF. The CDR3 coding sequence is TGTGCCAGCAGCCCGATGACAAACTATGGCTACACCTTC.

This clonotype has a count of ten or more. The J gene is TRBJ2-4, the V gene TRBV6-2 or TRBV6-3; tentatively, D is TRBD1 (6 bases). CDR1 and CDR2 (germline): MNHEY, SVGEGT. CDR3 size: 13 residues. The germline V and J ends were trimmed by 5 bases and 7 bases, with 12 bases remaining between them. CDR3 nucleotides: TGTGCCAGCAGTCTCTCCAGGGGTAACATTCAGTACTTC. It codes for CASSLSRGNIQYF.